This T cell receptor (beta chain) comes out of a study of blood T cells in healthy people across ages (dated by TCRdb to between 2014 and 2016). Describing the broader study: In model experiments, template switching captured roughly one uniquely barcoded TCR beta cDNA molecule for every two T cells. Donors of different ages were randomly distributed across sequencing lanes to avoid experimental bias. For two donors (one aged 18 to 30 and one aged 80 or older), the study analyzed two additional independent replicas of 1 million unique cDNA reads from the same blood draw. Four age groups were formed from the donors: young (average approximately 15 years), middle-aged (just under 40), aged (roughly 59) and long-lived (around 82). To track age-related changes in TCR beta repertoire diversity, the study relied on deep sequencing normalized with unique cDNA molecular identifiers. On the study overall, not on this receptor specifically: Because the CMV infection status of the donors was unknown, age-related changes in expanded clonotypes may potentially have been confounded. The percentage of naive T cells measured by flow cytometry correlated strongly with observed TCR beta diversity. Estimates of total diversity based on one million sequenced T cells were regarded as lower bounds and as underestimates. Because profiling used bulk unsorted PBMCs, naive and antigen-experienced compartments could not be compared conclusively. Compared with the aged group, the long-lived group had more naive CD4+ T cells, fewer expanded clones and increased TCR diversity, suggesting age selection. Observed TCR beta diversity per million T cells fell roughly linearly with age, and a significant reduction was already apparent by age around 40.

Donors were 30 to 45 systemically healthy Caucasian individuals from Russia aged roughly 6 to 95 years. Each donor gave around 9.9 milliliters of peripheral blood, collected into EDTA-treated Vacutainer tubes. Ficoll-Paque density-gradient centrifugation was used to isolate PBMCs, with at least 6 million per sample. Trizol reagent was used to extract total RNA from PBMCs, with at least 5.5 micrograms per sample. For every donor, flow cytometry on a PBMC aliquot measured the percentage of naive CD45RAhigh/CD27high T cells. Receptor libraries were prepared by 5' RACE. The sequencer was an Illumina HiSeq 2500. A second roughly 7 to 11 cycle PCR used a sample-barcoded 5' primer and a J-beta primer mix. A unique molecular identifier was introduced onto each TCR beta cDNA molecule by a template-switch 5' adaptor carrying 12 random nucleotides. Each sample yielded at least 3 million CDR3-containing paired-end reads. First-strand cDNA synthesis was performed from all RNA using the Mint cDNA synthesis kit, with priming by a TRBC-specific oligonucleotide. Following uracil-DNA glycosylase treatment, a first 18-cycle PCR with universal primers M1SS and BC2_uni_R was performed on all cDNA. In the paper's pipeline: For normalization, 1 million high-quality reads, each with a distinct molecular identifier, were randomly selected from each sample. Instead of being binned into consensus sequences, reads with shared molecular identifiers were discarded. MiTCR, with a Q25 quality threshold and the strictest error-elimination algorithm, was used for CDR3 identification, clonotype clustering and error correction. A nonparametric unseen species model with Euler transformation was used to estimate a lower bound on total TCR beta diversity. Through fastp at Q25 and MiXCR, TCRdb rebuilt clones from the public reads, retaining in-frame beta chains. Under each unique CDR3 protein, matching rows form one entry showing the most common genes and DNA. TCRdb's processing, not the authors' own work, is the source of the V and J calls. The sample has about 1.1 million distinct CDR3 sequences on record, about two fifths of them singletons. The ten largest clones capture around 12% of the sample.

This clonotype has only one observation. This clone's antigen is unknown. No base quality information exists; no much larger clone differs at one position. Measured from the cysteine to the phenylalanine, the CDR3 is 14 residues long. Only the CDR3 part of the read is kept: 42 bases, read in frame from the first base. V was cut back by 6 bases and J by 2 bases, leaving a gap of 10 bases between them. Based on the germline V gene, the CDR1 and CDR2 sequences are ENHRY and SYGVKD. The chain is encoded by TRBV10-3 joined to TRBJ2-2, with TRBD2 perhaps the D gene, on 7 matching bases. The specimen sequenced was blood. The sequence was obtained from a man between 18 and 29 years old in good health. This receptor carries the CDR3 CAISRGANTGELFF. The nucleotides are TGTGCCATCAGCCGGGGGGCTAACACCGGGGAGCTGTTTTTT.